Each of the 8 T cell receptor beta chains below was sequenced from the same sample in a study of T cell changes during pregnancy in multiple sclerosis. Generated by immunoSEQ multiplex PCR, the TCRdb table keeps only in-frame clones and is missing some. The sample records fewer than 150,000 clones, 96% being singletons. Sequenced here: peripheral blood, sampled after pregnancy. Every receptor here comes from a female donor with multiple sclerosis, enrolled in a pregnancy study.

The V gene is TRBV7-2, the J gene TRBJ2-7; D unresolved. Germline CDR1 and CDR2: SGHTA and FQGNSA. Trimming took off 3 bases at V and 4 bases at J, with 13 bases between the two ends. CDR3 length equals 14 residues. This chain's CDR3 is CASSFGSKRYEQYF. Here the CDR3 DNA reads TGTGCCAGCAGCTTCGGCTCAAAGAGGTACGAGCAGTACTTC.

The chain links TRBV27 to TRBJ1-1, with a tentative D call TRBD1 (5 bases). The germline V gene has CDR1 MNHEY and CDR2 SMNVEV (reference sequence). V gave up 7 bases and J gave up 5 bases, with 17 bases separating them. The CDR3 has 14 residues. The CDR3 nucleotides are TGTGCCAGCACCAGGGAGGCCCCGGGGACTGAAGCTTTCTTT. Its protein product is CASTREAPGTEAFF.

The CDR3 region is CASSLSGNTGELFF. In DNA, the CDR3 is TGTGCCAGCAGCTTAAGCGGGAACACCGGGGAGCTGTTTTTT. This chain joins TRBV7-3 and TRBJ2-2; D is undetermined. Germline values: CDR1 SGHTA, CDR2 FQGTGA. The germline V and J ends were trimmed by 1 base and 1 base, with 4 bases remaining between them. The CDR3 is 14 residues long.

V and J are TRBV2 and TRBJ1-5, with a weak D call TRBD1 (5 bases). Deletions cut 7 bases from V and 0 bases from J, with 16 bases between. The CDR3 spans 16 residues. Germline loops: CDR1 SNHLY, CDR2 FYNNEI. CDR3 in amino acids: CASTLGGLNSNQPQHF. In nucleotides, the CDR3 is TGTGCCAGCACGTTGGGGGGTTTAAATAGCAATCAGCCCCAGCATTTT.

This clone was counted a single time. This chain connects TRBV27 to TRBJ2-5; 8 nucleotides align to TRBD1. The CDR3 length is 16 residues. The V gene end was trimmed by 6 bases and the J gene end by 5 bases; junction bases not matched to a gene: 14. Per the germline V gene, CDR1 is MNHEY and CDR2 is SMNVEV (reference sequence). CDR3 DNA: TGTGCCAGCAGCTACTCTTGGACAGGGATGGACGAGACCCAGTACTTC. Encoded protein: CASSYSWTGMDETQYF.

The rearrangement links TRBV6-5 to TRBJ2-3; a weak D match, TRBD2 (6 bases). Germline V CDR1 and CDR2: MNHEY, SVGAGI. Trimming removed 10 bases from V and 0 bases from J, with 17 bases in between. The length of the CDR3 is 15 residues. As DNA, the CDR3 is TGTGCCACGATCCCCCCGGGACTTAGCACAGATACGCAGTATTTT. Amino acids: CATIPPGLSTDTQYF.

The chain employs TRBV4-2 and TRBJ2-1; 11 nucleotides line up with TRBD2. Germline V lookup: CDR1 LGHNA, CDR2 YNFKEQ. V shed 0 bases, J shed 10 bases, and the junction held 5 bases outside the gene matches. The CDR3 has 15 amino acids. CDR3 protein: CASSQDELAGVEQFF. CDR3 in DNA: TGTGCCAGCAGCCAAGATGAACTAGCGGGAGTGGAGCAGTTCTTC.

This rearrangement joins TRBV5-6 to TRBJ2-1, with a possible D match to TRBD2 (6 bases). The germline V and J ends were trimmed by 3 bases and 5 bases, with 12 bases remaining between them. The V gene's germline CDR1 is SGHDT and CDR2 YYEEEE. The CDR3 contains 14 residues. The CDR3 reads CASSSGGRDNEQFF. CDR3 nucleotide sequence: TGTGCCAGCAGCTCCGGAGGGCGGGACAATGAGCAGTTCTTC. Full variable domain (missing parts from reference TRBV5-6 and TRBJ2-1): DAGVTQSPTHLIKTRGQQVTLRCSPKSGHDTVSWYQQALGQGPQFIFQYYEEEERQRGNFPDRFSGHQFPNYSSELNVNALLLGDSALYLCASSSGGRDNEQFFGPGTRLTVL.